This entry features one TCR beta chain sequence. Ten or more counts support this clonotype. Its recognized antigen is unknown. There are no base qualities to consult, and no much larger clone falls within one base. The TCR beta CDR3 regions were amplified from the RNA transcripts. A first-round RT-PCR of the TCR CDR3 used the HTBI primer set with the Qiagen OneStep RT-PCR kit. A second multiplex PCR round built the libraries, followed by size selection and purification. Paired-end sequencing of the libraries was performed with 100 bp reads on an Illumina HiSeq2000. Per the original workflow: SOAPnuke was used to process the raw data, with reads discarded if the reads contained adapters or uncalled bases, had a mean Phred below 15, or lacked an exact constant-primer or identifier match. High-quality paired reads were merged using COPE v1.2.5, and each unique nucleotide sequence was defined as a clonotype. Clonotypes were aligned to IMGT TRBV, TRBD and TRBJ reference segments using MiTCR v1.1. The analysis included only V-J combinations with a frequency above 0.0001, which together covered about 99% of the repertoires. A TCS score was defined as the ratio of F50 (clonal expansion) to E x V (chaos), with BLOSUM62-based TCRdist applied between CDR3 peptides within each V-J. Welch's t-statistics and random forest reduced roughly 500 V-J features to 13, which were used in a naive Bayes classifier (R e1071). The raw public data were reprocessed by TCRdb itself: fastp quality trimming at Q25, MiXCR clonotype calling, in-frame beta chains only. Every CDR3 protein is listed once, alongside the most common genes and DNA of its rows. These V and J calls are TCRdb output, not the study's own analysis. This sample lists more than 500,000 distinct CDR3 sequences; roughly 15% were detected once. Jointly, the top ten make up 3% to 4% of the sample.

These data originate in a study of T cells in Graves' hyperthyroidism and ophthalmopathy (dated by TCRdb to about 2019). For the wider study: Peripheral blood was collected at initial diagnosis, before any treatment. According to the paper, TCR Vbeta CDR3 sequencing was carried out on approximately 140 peripheral blood samples, which came from more than 40 ophthalmopathy, fewer than 80 hyperthyroidism and roughly 17 progressor patients. To identify TCR V-J signatures that set the groups apart, the researchers used a discovery cohort of 95 to 100 patients, made up of under 50 with Graves' ophthalmopathy and about 55 with stable Graves' hyperthyroidism. After sampling, hyperthyroidism patients received methimazole starting at 30 mg daily, and ophthalmopathy patients received high-dose intravenous methylprednisolone. The 75 to 100 discovery patients were divided at random into training and test sets in a 7:3 ratio. Prospective prediction of ophthalmopathy was tested in an independent validation cohort consisting of under 20 hyperthyroidism patients and over 15 patients who later progressed to ophthalmopathy. The study also compared thyroid tissue and blood T-cell repertoires from more than five Graves' hyperthyroidism patients. The research as a whole found: Sample size was not statistically predetermined, and investigators were not blinded to group allocation. In validation, the model predicted progression to ophthalmopathy with around 71% sensitivity and 72% to 85% specificity, a median of 6.5 months before onset. A 13 V-J signature model separated ophthalmopathy from stable hyperthyroidism, with nearly 90% sensitivity and roughly 84% specificity in cross-validation and 80%/75% in testing. Most expanded thyroid clonotypes (frequency above 0.001) were also detected in blood, a finding suggesting that blood repertoires may reflect thyroid immune responses.

Counted from cysteine to phenylalanine, this CDR3 has 15 amino acids. This entry keeps only the CDR3 DNA: 45 bases, framed from base 1. Germline trimming amounts to 7 bases on V and 3 bases on J, with 6 as the count of junction bases outside the gene matches. Graves' hyperthyroidism was defined as stable when no progression to ophthalmopathy occurred over 18 months of follow-up. Hyperthyroidism patients were aged 18 to 65 years and newly diagnosed, with disease duration of less than 2 months. Any patient with an uncontrolled infection, another autoimmune disease, pregnancy or lactation was excluded. Clinical symptoms, serum thyroxine and TRAb, thyroid ultrasound, and orbital computed tomography formed the basis for the diagnoses. PBMCs were isolated from about 9 ml of fresh peripheral blood by Ficoll-Paque density gradient centrifugation. Total RNA was extracted using Trizol reagent, and RNA quality was assessed on an Agilent 2100 Bioanalyzer.

Sequences were obtained from blood. The sequence was obtained from a woman aged 25 to 39 with Graves' hyperthyroidism. This receptor chain uses TRBV12-3 or TRBV12-4 and TRBJ2-2, and 9 junction bases match TRBD1. The bases read TGTGCCAGCAAGCCCGACAGGGGGGACACCGGGGAGCTGTTTTTT. Its protein reads: CASKPDRGDTGELFF.